This TCR beta chain was captured in a study of OX40 agonist ivuxolimab in advanced cancers. Note on this clone: What it binds is unknown.

General study points: Within 6 weeks, CD4+ and CD8+ blood T cells expanded clonally at 0.1 to 3.0 mg/kg.

In germline, CDR1 is SGHRS, CDR2 YFSETQ. CDR3 length equals 14 residues. The junction had 5 bases not matched to a gene; V was cut back by 7 bases and J by 4 bases. Clones were read by immunoSEQ multiplex PCR, and TCRdb kept only the in-frame ones, dropping some. The repertoire holds roughly 46,000 clones, with 70% to 90% as singletons. This TCR was recovered from an adult with an advanced solid tumor such as melanoma, head and neck, liver or kidney cancer. Sample: CD4+ or CD8+ T cells sorted from blood, taken in a trial of the OX40 agonist ivuxolimab. The chain has TRBV5-1 and TRBJ1-4; 9 nucleotides agree with TRBD1. The CDR3 DNA sequence: TGCGCCAGCTCGGGACAGGGCGGTAATGAAAAACTGTTTTTT. The encoded protein is CASSGQGGNEKLFF.